A single T cell receptor beta chain is shown here with its context. The antigen is undetermined. This record comes from a study of CD8 T cells in ankylosing spondylitis. Study findings and constraints: Past research had described some motif variants in reactive arthritis synovial fluid and blood. The study identified a TCR beta motif of roughly eight highly homologous variants that appeared characteristic of ankylosing spondylitis blood. Within peripheral blood, clones linked to disease were CD8+ and relatively rare.

Making use of molecular barcodes, quantitative 5'-RACE generated TCR beta libraries. TCRdb itself ran the 5' RACE reads through MiXCR, one entry per CDR3 protein. The sample records 130,000 or so distinct CDR3 sequences, more than 15% being singletons. CDR1 is SGHRS and CDR2 is YFSETQ in the germline V gene. V gave up 4 bases and J gave up 2 bases, with 13 bases separating them. The CDR3 length is 15 residues. The sequence was obtained from a male donor with ankylosing spondylitis. This chain joins TRBV5-1 and TRBJ2-1; a possible D gene is TRBD2 (6 bases). Material for sequencing was blood, either unsorted or a sorted T cell fraction (not recorded which). The CDR3: CASSPVREAYNEQFF. CDR3 bases: TGCGCCAGCAGCCCAGTCAGGGAGGCCTACAATGAGCAGTTCTTC.